A single sample is the source of the 3 T cell receptor beta chains below, sequenced in a study of control samples from healthy donors and cancer patients (dated by TCRdb to about 2020). Library generation was performed with the immunoSEQ multiplex PCR assay. TCRdb carries this immuneACCESS record with in-frame sequences only. Its versions omit some clonotypes, under half of them owing to an unresolved V gene in the studies checked, with the rest unexplained. The sample's records list under 200,000 clones. Of the sample, approximately 2.2% falls within the top ten clones. Specimen: blood. Source of these receptors: a woman aged 30 to 39 in good health.

CDR3 sequence reads: CASGRTDTQYF. In DNA, the CDR3 is TGTGCCAGCGGAAGGACAGATACGCAGTATTTT. The rearrangement joins TRBV6-5 to TRBJ2-3; no clear D. The CDR3 sequence is 11 residues long. Trimming removed 8 bases at V and 3 bases at J, with 6 bases between. In germline, CDR1 is MNHEY, CDR2 SVGAGI.

The rearrangement joins TRBV30 to TRBJ1-5; possible D gene TRBD1, 5 bases. The CDR3 contains 16 residues. CDR1 GTSNPN and CDR2 SVGIG come from the germline V gene (reference sequence). Trimming stripped 0 bases from V and 1 base from J, with 13 bases between. The CDR3 sequence is CAWSVRGPQSNQPQHF. The CDR3 DNA is TGTGCCTGGAGTGTAAGGGGCCCCCAGAGCAATCAGCCCCAGCATTTT. Filled out from reference TRBV30 and TRBJ1-5, the complete variable domain reads SQTIHQWPATLVQPVGSPLSLECTVEGTSNPNLYWYRQAAGRGLQLLFYSVGIGQISSEVPQNLSASRPQDRQFILSSKKLLLSDSGFYLCAWSVRGPQSNQPQHFGDGTRLSIL.

The gene calls are TRBV18 and TRBJ1-6, with no clear D. The CDR3 contains 15 residues. V lost 3 bases to trimming and J lost 7 bases, with 13 bases between them. Germline-derived CDR1 and CDR2 are KGHSH and LQKENI. CDR3: CASSPRTEKNSPLHF. CDR3 DNA sequence: TGTGCCAGCTCACCTCGGACGGAAAAAAATTCACCCCTCCACTTT.